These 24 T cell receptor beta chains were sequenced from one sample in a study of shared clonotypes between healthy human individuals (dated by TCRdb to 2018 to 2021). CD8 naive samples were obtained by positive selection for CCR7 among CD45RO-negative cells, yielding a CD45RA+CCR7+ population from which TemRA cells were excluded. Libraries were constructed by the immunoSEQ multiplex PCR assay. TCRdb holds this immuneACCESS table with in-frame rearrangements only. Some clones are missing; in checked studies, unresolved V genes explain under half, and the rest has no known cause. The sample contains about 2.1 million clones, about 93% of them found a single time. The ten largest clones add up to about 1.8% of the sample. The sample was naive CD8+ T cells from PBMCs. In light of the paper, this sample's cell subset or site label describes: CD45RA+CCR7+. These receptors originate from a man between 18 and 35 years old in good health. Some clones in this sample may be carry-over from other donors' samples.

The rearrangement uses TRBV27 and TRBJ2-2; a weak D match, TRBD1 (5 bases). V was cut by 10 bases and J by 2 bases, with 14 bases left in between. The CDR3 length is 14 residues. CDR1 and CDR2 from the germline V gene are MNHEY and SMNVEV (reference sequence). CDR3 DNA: TGTGCCACAGGGTTAGGGCATAACACCGGGGAGCTGTTTTTT. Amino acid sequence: CATGLGHNTGELFF.

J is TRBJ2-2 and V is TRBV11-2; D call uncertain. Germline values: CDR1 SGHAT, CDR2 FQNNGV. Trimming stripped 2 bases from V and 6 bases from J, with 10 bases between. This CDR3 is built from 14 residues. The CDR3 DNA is TGTGCCAGCAGCTTATCCCGACGGCCCGGGGAGCTGTTTTTT. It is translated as CASSLSRRPGELFF.

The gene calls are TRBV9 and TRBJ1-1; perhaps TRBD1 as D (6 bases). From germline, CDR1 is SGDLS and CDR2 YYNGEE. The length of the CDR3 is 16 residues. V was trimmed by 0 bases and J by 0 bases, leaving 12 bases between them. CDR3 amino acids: CASSVAGGPLNTEAFF. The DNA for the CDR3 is TGTGCCAGCAGCGTAGCGGGGGGCCCTCTGAACACTGAAGCTTTCTTT.

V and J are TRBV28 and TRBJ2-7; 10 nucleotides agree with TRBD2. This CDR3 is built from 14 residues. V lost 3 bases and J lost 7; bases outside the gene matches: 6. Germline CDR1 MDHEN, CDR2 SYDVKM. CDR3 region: CASSFLAGEGEQYF. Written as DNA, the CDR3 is TGTGCCAGCAGTTTTCTAGCGGGAGAGGGGGAGCAGTACTTC.

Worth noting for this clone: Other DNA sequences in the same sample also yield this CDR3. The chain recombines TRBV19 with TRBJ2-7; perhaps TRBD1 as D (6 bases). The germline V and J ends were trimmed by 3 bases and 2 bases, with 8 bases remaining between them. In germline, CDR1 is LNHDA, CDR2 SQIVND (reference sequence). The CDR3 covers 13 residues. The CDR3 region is CASSIQGPYEQYF. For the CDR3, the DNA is TGTGCCAGTAGTATTCAGGGGCCCTACGAGCAGTACTTC.

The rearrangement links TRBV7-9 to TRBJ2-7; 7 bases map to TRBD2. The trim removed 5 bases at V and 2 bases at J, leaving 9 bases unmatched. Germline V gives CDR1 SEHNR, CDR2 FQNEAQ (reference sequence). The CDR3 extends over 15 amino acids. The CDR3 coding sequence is TGTGCCAGCAGCCGGGGGGTGGAGCGGCCCTACGAGCAGTACTTC. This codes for CASSRGVERPYEQYF. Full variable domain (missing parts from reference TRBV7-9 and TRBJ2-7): DTGVSQNPRHKITKRGQNVTFRCDPISEHNRLYWYRQTLGQGPEFLTYFQNEAQLEKSRLLSDRFSAERPKGSFSTLEIQRTEQGDSAMYLCASSRGVERPYEQYFGPGTRLTVT.

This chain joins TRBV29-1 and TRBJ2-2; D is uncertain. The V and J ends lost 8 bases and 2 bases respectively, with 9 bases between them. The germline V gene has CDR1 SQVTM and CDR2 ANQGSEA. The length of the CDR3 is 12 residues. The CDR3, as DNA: TGCAGCTTTGCCGGTAACACCGGGGAGCTGTTTTTT. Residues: CSFAGNTGELFF.

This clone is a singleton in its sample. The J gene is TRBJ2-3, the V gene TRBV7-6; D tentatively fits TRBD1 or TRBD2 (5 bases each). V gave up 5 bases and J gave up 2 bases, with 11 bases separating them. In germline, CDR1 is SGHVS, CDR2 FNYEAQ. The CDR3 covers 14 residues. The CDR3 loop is CASSPRGVTDTQYF. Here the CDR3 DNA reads TGTGCCAGCAGCCCGCGAGGGGTCACAGATACGCAGTATTTT.

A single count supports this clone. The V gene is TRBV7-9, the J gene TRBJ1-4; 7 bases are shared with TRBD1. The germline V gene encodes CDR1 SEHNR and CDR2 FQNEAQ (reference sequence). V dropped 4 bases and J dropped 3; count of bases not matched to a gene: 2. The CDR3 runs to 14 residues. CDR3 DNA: TGTGCCAGCAGCTCAACAGGGGCTAATGAAAAACTGTTTTTT. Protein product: CASSSTGANEKLFF.

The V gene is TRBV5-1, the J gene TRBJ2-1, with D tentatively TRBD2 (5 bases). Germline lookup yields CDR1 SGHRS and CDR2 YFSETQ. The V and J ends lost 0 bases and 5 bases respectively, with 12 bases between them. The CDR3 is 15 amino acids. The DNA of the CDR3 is TGCGCCAGCAGCTTGGGGCTAGCAGTCAACAATGAGCAGTTCTTC. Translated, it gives CASSLGLAVNNEQFF.

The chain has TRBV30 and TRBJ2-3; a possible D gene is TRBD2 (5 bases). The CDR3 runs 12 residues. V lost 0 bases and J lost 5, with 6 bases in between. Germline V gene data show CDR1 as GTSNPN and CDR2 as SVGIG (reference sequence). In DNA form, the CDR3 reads TGTGCCTGGAGTGTACGGGAAGATACGCAGTATTTT. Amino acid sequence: CAWSVREDTQYF.

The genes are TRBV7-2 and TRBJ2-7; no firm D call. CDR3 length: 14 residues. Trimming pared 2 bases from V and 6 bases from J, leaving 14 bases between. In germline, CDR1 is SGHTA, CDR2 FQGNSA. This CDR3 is CASSLFGGLIEQYF. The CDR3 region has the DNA TGTGCCAGCAGCTTATTCGGTGGTTTGATCGAGCAGTACTTC.

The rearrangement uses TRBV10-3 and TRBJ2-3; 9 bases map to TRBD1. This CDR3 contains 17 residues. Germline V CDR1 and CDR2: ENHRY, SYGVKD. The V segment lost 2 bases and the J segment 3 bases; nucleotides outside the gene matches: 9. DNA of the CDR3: TGTGCCATCAGTGAGAGTGCAGGGACAGGGAGGACAGATACGCAGTATTTT. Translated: CAISESAGTGRTDTQYF.

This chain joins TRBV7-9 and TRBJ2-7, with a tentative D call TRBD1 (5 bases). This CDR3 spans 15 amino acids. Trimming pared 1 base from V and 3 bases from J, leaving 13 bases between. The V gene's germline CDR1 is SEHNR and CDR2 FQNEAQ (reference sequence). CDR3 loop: CASSLVQGLNYEQYF. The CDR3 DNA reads TGTGCCAGCAGCTTAGTCCAGGGTCTTAACTACGAGCAGTACTTC.

CDR3 coding DNA: TGTGCCAGCAGCCCCGAGGCTGGGCACAATGAGCAGTTCTTC. Protein product: CASSPEAGHNEQFF. V gene TRBV11-2 combines with J gene TRBJ2-1; no clear D. This CDR3 has 14 amino acids. V lost 5 bases and J lost 5, with 13 bases in between. Germline loops: CDR1 SGHAT, CDR2 FQNNGV. The full variable domain, with the rest looked up from reference TRBV11-2 and TRBJ2-1, is EAGVAQSPRYKIIEKRQSVAFWCNPISGHATLYWYQQILGQGPKLLIQFQNNGVVDDSQLPKDRFSAERLKGVDSTLKIQPAKLEDSAVYLCASSPEAGHNEQFFGPGTRLTVL.

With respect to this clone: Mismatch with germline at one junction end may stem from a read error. The CDR3 DNA reads TGTGCCATCAGTGAGTCGATTGCGGCCTCCGACAATGAGCAGTTCTTC. This gives the protein CAISESIAASDNEQFF. The chain uses TRBV10-3 and TRBJ2-1; D unclear. The CDR3 has 16 amino acids. In germline, CDR1 is ENHRY, CDR2 SYGVKD.

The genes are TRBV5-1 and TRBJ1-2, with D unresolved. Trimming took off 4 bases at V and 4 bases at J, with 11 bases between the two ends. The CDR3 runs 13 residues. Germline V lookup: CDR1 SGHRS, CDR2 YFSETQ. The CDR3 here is CASSGSLSYGYTF. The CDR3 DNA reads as TGCGCCAGCAGCGGCAGCCTCTCCTATGGCTACACCTTC. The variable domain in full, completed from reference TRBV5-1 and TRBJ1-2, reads KAGVTQTPRYLIKTRGQQVTLSCSPISGHRSVSWYQQTPGQGLQFLFEYFSETQRNKGNFPGRFSGRQFSNSRSEMNVSTLELGDSALYLCASSGSLSYGYTFGSGTRLTVV.

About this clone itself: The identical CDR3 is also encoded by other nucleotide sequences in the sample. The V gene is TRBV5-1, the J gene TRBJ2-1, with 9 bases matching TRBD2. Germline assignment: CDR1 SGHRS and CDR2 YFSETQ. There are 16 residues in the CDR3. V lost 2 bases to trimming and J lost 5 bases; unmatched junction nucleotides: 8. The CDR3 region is CASSLGGLAGNNEQFF. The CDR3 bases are TGCGCCAGCAGCTTAGGAGGCCTAGCGGGGAACAATGAGCAGTTCTTC.

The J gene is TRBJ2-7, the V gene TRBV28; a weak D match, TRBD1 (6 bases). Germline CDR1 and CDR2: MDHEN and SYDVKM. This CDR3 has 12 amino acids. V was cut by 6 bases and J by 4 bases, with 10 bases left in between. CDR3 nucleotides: TGTGCCAGCAGGGAGGACAGTTACGAGCAGTACTTC. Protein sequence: CASREDSYEQYF.

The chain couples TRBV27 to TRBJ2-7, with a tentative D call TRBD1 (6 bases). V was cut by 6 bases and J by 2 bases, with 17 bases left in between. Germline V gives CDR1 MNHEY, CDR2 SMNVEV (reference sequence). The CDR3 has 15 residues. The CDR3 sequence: CASSAIQTGAYEQYF. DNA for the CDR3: TGTGCCAGCAGCGCTATTCAGACAGGCGCCTACGAGCAGTACTTC.

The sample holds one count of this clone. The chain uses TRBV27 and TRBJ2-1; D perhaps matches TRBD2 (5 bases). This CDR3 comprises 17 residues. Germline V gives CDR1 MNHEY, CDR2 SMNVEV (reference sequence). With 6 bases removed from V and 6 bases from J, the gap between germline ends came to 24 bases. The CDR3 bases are TGTGCCAGCAGACAGACGTTTGAGGACTGGACTTTCAATGAGCAGTTCTTC. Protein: CASRQTFEDWTFNEQFF.

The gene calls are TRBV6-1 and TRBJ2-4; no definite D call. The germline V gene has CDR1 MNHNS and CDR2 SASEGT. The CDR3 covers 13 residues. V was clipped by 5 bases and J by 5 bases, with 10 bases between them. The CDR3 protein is CASSKPGENIQYF. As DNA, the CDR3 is TGTGCCAGCAGTAAGCCGGGCGAAAACATTCAGTACTTC.

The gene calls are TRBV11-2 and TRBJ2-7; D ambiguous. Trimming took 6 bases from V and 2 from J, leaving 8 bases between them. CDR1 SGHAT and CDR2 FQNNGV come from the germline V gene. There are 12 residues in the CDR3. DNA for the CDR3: TGTGCCAGCAGTATTACACCCTACGAGCAGTACTTC. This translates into CASSITPYEQYF.

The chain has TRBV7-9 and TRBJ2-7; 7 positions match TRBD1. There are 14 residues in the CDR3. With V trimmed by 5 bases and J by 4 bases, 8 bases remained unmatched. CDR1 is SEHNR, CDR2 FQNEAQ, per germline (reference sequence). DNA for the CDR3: TGTGCCAGCAGCCGCGTGGGGACAGCTTACGAGCAGTACTTC. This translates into CASSRVGTAYEQYF.